This passage covers 20 T cell receptor beta chains from one sample sequenced in a study of response to subunit inactivated influenza vaccine. MiXCR, run by TCRdb on the RT-PCR reads, gives a single entry per CDR3 protein. This table has about half a million distinct CDR3 sequences, roughly 9.8% appearing once. This specimen was PBMCs from blood, taken roughly 6 weeks after vaccination. These receptors were obtained from a man aged 50-59 years who received an inactivated influenza vaccine.

The chain carries TRBV20-1 and TRBJ1-2; D perhaps matches TRBD1 (6 bases). The germline V gene has CDR1 DFQATT and CDR2 SNEGSKA (reference sequence). Trimming shortened V by 0 bases and J by 4 bases, and 12 bases separated the two germline ends. This CDR3 contains 14 residues. CDR3 residues: CSARDLGGVYGYTF. For the CDR3, the DNA is TGCAGTGCTAGAGATCTGGGGGGCGTCTATGGCTACACCTTC.

The rearrangement uses TRBV20-1 and TRBJ2-7, with D possibly TRBD2 on 5 matching bases. There are 13 residues in the CDR3. V was clipped by 3 bases and J by 5 bases, with 14 bases between them. Per germline, CDR1 DFQATT and CDR2 SNEGSKA (reference sequence). For the CDR3, the DNA is TGCAGTGCTAGTAAAACGGGGAGCAACGAGCAGTACTTC. Protein product: CSASKTGSNEQYF.

This clonotype was detected only a few times. The rearrangement joins TRBV12-3 or TRBV12-4 to TRBJ2-7; the match to TRBD1 covers 11 bases. This CDR3 has 16 residues. V shed 4 bases and J 2 bases; nucleotides not matched to a gene: 7. In DNA form, the CDR3 reads TGTGCCAGCAGTTCCGATCCGGGACAGGGGGCCTACGAGCAGTACTTC. Translating gives CASSSDPGQGAYEQYF.

This rearrangement joins TRBV7-2 to TRBJ1-6; tentative D call: TRBD1 (5 bases). Per germline, CDR1 SGHTA and CDR2 FQGNSA. This CDR3 has 14 residues. V gave up 5 bases and J gave up 9 bases, with 14 bases separating them. The CDR3 here is CASSTREGTSPLHF. DNA for the CDR3: TGTGCCAGCAGCACCAGGGAGGGTACTTCACCCCTCCACTTT. The complete variable domain, with remaining parts taken from reference TRBV7-2 and TRBJ1-6, reads GAGVSQSPSNKVTEKGKDVELRCDPISGHTALYWYRQSLGQGLEFLIYFQGNSAPDKSGLPSDRFSAERTGGSVSTLTIQRTQQEDSAVYLCASSTREGTSPLHFGNGTRLTVT.

The rearrangement links TRBV6-5 to TRBJ2-5; TRBD1 aligns across 9 bases. CDR3 length: 14 residues. V shed 2 bases, J shed 4 bases, and the junction held 2 bases outside the gene matches. Germline-derived CDR1 and CDR2 are MNHEY and SVGAGI. The DNA of the CDR3 is TGTGCCAGCAGTTACACGGACAGGGGAGAGACCCAGTACTTC. Its translation: CASSYTDRGETQYF.

This clonotype was detected a few times. V and J are TRBV12-3 or TRBV12-4 and TRBJ1-5; D is possibly TRBD1 (5 bases). The CDR3 is made up of 15 amino acids. V lost 6 bases to trimming and J lost 3 bases, with 15 bases between them. CDR3 region: CASSLGGGFNQPQHF. The DNA for the CDR3 is TGTGCCAGCAGCCTCGGGGGGGGATTCAATCAGCCCCAGCATTTT.

The chain links TRBV19 to TRBJ2-1, with 11 nucleotides matching TRBD2. Germline values: CDR1 LNHDA, CDR2 SQIVND (reference sequence). With V trimmed by 3 bases and J by 9 bases, 7 bases remained unmatched. This CDR3 contains 15 residues. The CDR3 nucleotides are TGTGCCAGTAGTATCATAGCGGGAGGGGAGGCTGAGCAGTTCTTC. Translated: CASSIIAGGEAEQFF.

There are many counts of this clonotype. The CDR3 protein is CSASRGTGSEKLFF. As DNA, the CDR3 is TGCAGTGCTAGTCGGGGGACAGGGAGTGAAAAACTGTTTTTT. This chain joins TRBV20-1 and TRBJ1-4; TRBD1 agrees at 9 bases. This CDR3 comprises 14 residues. The V and J ends lost 3 bases and 7 bases, in that order; junction bases with no gene match: 6. Germline loops: CDR1 DFQATT, CDR2 SNEGSKA (reference sequence).

This clonotype has just a few counts. The chain carries TRBV12-3 or TRBV12-4 and TRBJ2-1, with unresolved D. The CDR3 consists of 13 residues. Trimming stripped 6 bases from V and 2 bases from J, with 8 bases between. CDR3 DNA sequence: TGTGCCAGCAGAAACATGGCCTACAATGAGCAGTTCTTC. This codes for CASRNMAYNEQFF.

The V call is TRBV4-2, the J call TRBJ2-3, with 9 bases aligning to TRBD1. The J segment lost 3 bases and the V segment lost 0 bases, leaving 10 bases of the junction unmatched. Germline CDR1 and CDR2: LGHNA and YNFKEQ. The CDR3 runs to 18 residues. The CDR3 DNA is TGTGCCAGCAGCCAAGATCAAATACTCGGACAGGGGACAGATACGCAGTATTTT. Encoded protein: CASSQDQILGQGTDTQYF.

This clonotype occurred many times. V usage is TRBV7-9 and J usage is TRBJ2-7; 8 nucleotides align to TRBD1. The length of the CDR3 is 13 residues. Germline CDR1 SEHNR, CDR2 FQNEAQ (reference sequence). With 4 bases clipped from V and 3 bases from J, the junction kept 2 bases outside the gene matches. The CDR3 DNA is TGTGCCAGCAGCTGGACAGGGAACTACGAGCAGTACTTC. Amino acids: CASSWTGNYEQYF. Filled out from reference TRBV7-9 and TRBJ2-7, the complete variable domain reads DTGVSQNPRHKITKRGQNVTFRCDPISEHNRLYWYRQTLGQGPEFLTYFQNEAQLEKSRLLSDRFSAERPKGSFSTLEIQRTEQGDSAMYLCASSWTGNYEQYFGPGTRLTVT.

The CDR3 bases are TGTGCCACTCGTAGCGCTATGAACACCGGGGAGCTGTTTTTT. Protein product: CATRSAMNTGELFF. The chain links TRBV4-2 to TRBJ2-2, with D perhaps TRBD2 (5 bases). Trimming shortened V by 10 bases and J by 1 base, and 13 bases separated the two germline ends. The V gene's germline CDR1 is LGHNA and CDR2 YNFKEQ. This CDR3 spans 14 amino acids.

J is TRBJ1-1 and V is TRBV5-1; 9 bases map to TRBD1. The trim removed 1 base at V and 6 bases at J, leaving 4 bases unmatched. This CDR3 spans 14 amino acids. The germline V gene encodes CDR1 SGHRS and CDR2 YFSETQ. CDR3 amino acids: CASSLSTGGSEAFF. In DNA, the CDR3 is TGCGCCAGCAGCTTGTCCACAGGGGGCTCTGAAGCTTTCTTT.

This clonotype was detected only a few times. The V call is TRBV27, the J call TRBJ1-5, with TRBD1 as a possible D gene (5 bases). Germline assignment: CDR1 MNHEY and CDR2 SMNVEV (reference sequence). Trimming shortened V by 3 bases and J by 3 bases, and 15 bases separated the two germline ends. The CDR3 has 16 residues. The DNA for the CDR3 is TGTGCCAGCAGTTTTGGGACTTCCGGGCTCAATCAGCCCCAGCATTTT. Translating gives CASSFGTSGLNQPQHF.

This clonotype was seen a few times. This sequence joins TRBV15 and TRBJ1-1, with 7 bases identical to TRBD1. V shed 1 base and J 0 bases; nucleotides not matched to a gene: 2. This CDR3 has 15 amino acids. Germline loops: CDR1 LNHNV, CDR2 YYDKDF (reference sequence). The CDR3 loop is CATSRGRGMNTEAFF. Here the CDR3 DNA reads TGTGCCACCAGCAGAGGCAGGGGGATGAACACTGAAGCTTTCTTT.

This clonotype has ten or more counts. The chain combines TRBV4-3 with TRBJ1-3; D perhaps matches TRBD1 (5 bases). The CDR3 extends over 15 amino acids. V was cut by 0 bases and J by 4 bases, with 10 bases left in between. Germline lookup yields CDR1 LGHNA and CDR2 YSLEER. CDR3 in DNA: TGCGCCAGCAGCCAAGATTCCAGGGTCGGAAACACCATATATTTT. It codes for CASSQDSRVGNTIYF.

The gene calls are TRBV6-6 and TRBJ1-2; D remains ambiguous. CDR1 is MNHNY and CDR2 is SVGAGI in the germline V gene (reference sequence). Trimming removed 2 bases from V and 4 bases from J, with 8 bases in between. The CDR3 is 13 amino acids. CDR3 region: CASSYEGRYGYTF. DNA for the CDR3: TGTGCCAGCAGTTACGAGGGTCGCTATGGCTACACCTTC.

This clonotype was picked up many times. The gene calls are TRBV12-3 or TRBV12-4 and TRBJ2-1; the match to TRBD2 covers 10 bases. This CDR3 comprises 15 residues. The V gene end was trimmed by 3 bases and the J gene end by 7 bases; junction bases not matched to a gene: 6. CDR3 in DNA: TGTGCCAGCAGTTTGGATCTAGCGGGAGTGAATGAGCAGTTCTTC. It translates to CASSLDLAGVNEQFF.

V and J are TRBV15 and TRBJ2-5; no clear D gene. Germline CDR1 is LNHNV and CDR2 is YYDKDF (reference sequence). V was cut by 1 base and J by 1 base, with 4 bases left in between. The CDR3 is 13 amino acids. The CDR3 DNA reads as TGTGCCACCAGCAGAGCCACCCAAGAGACCCAGTACTTC. Translation: CATSRATQETQYF.

This clonotype was seen ten or more times. The chain combines TRBV7-2 with TRBJ1-2; weak D call: TRBD1 (6 bases). The CDR3 is 14 amino acids. CDR1 and CDR2 (germline): SGHTA, FQGNSA. V shed 7 bases and J shed 7 bases, with 19 bases lying between them. CDR3 in amino acids: CASILGRGAGGYTF. CDR3 DNA sequence: TGTGCCAGCATCCTTGGTCGGGGGGCAGGTGGCTACACCTTC.